This entry describes one T cell receptor (beta chain). TCRdb passed the RT-PCR reads through MiXCR, listing each CDR3 protein once. This sample has about 620,000 distinct CDR3 sequences, with 12% found just once. V shed 6 bases and J shed 3 bases, with 12 bases lying between them. This CDR3 is built from 13 residues. This entry comes from a study of response to subunit inactivated influenza vaccine. The sample here was PBMCs from blood, taken on the day of vaccination. The chain joins TRBV12-3 or TRBV12-4 to TRBJ2-7; D is possibly TRBD1 (6 bases). This TCR was recovered from a man in his forties or fifties who received an inactivated influenza vaccine. The DNA for the CDR3 is TGTGCCAGCAGCCGGGACATCCACTACGAGCAGTACTTC. Translating gives CASSRDIHYEQYF.